This passage covers 12 T cell receptor beta chains from one sample sequenced in a study of cytomegalovirus exposure and HLA in healthy donors. Produced via immunoSEQ multiplex PCR; TCRdb's table is partial and in-frame only. Found here are tens of thousands of clones, less than 95% of them singletons; the top ten hold approximately 3.4%. The source material was PBMCs. Receptor source: a woman aged 18-29 years in good health and CMV-seropositive.

The chain joins TRBV30 to TRBJ2-5; 9 bases line up with TRBD1. This CDR3 is 15 amino acids long. The germline V gene encodes CDR1 GTSNPN and CDR2 SVGIG (reference sequence). V shed 6 bases and J 4 bases; nucleotides not matched to a gene: 12. The DNA for the CDR3 is TGTGCCTGTGATAACTCCGGGACAGGGTCAGAGACCCAGTACTTC. It encodes CACDNSGTGSETQYF. The full variable domain, its missing parts supplied by reference TRBV30 and TRBJ2-5, is SQTIHQWPATLVQPVGSPLSLECTVEGTSNPNLYWYRQAAGRGLQLLFYSVGIGQISSEVPQNLSASRPQDRQFILSSKKLLLSDSGFYLCACDNSGTGSETQYFGPGTRLLVL.

The V call is TRBV7-6, the J call TRBJ2-1; TRBD2 matches 7 bases. Per the germline V gene, CDR1 is SGHVS and CDR2 is FNYEAQ. The V gene end was trimmed by 1 base and the J gene end by 8 bases; junction bases not matched to a gene: 8. The CDR3 is made up of 15 amino acids. The CDR3 region has the DNA TGTGCCAGCAGCTTAGGTCGCGGGAGATACTATGAGCAGTTCTTC. It encodes CASSLGRGRYYEQFF.

The V gene is TRBV5-1, the J gene TRBJ2-5, with D possibly being TRBD1 (6 bases). V lost 3 bases and J lost 2, with 8 bases in between. Per the germline V gene, CDR1 is SGHRS and CDR2 is YFSETQ. The CDR3 contains 13 residues. Here the CDR3 reads CASSSGQQETQYF. The CDR3 bases are TGCGCCAGCAGCTCCGGACAGCAAGAGACCCAGTACTTC.

The CDR3 sequence is CASSFPQGRGYTF. The CDR3 DNA sequence: TGTGCCAGCAGTTTCCCCCAGGGTCGGGGCTACACCTTC. The V gene is TRBV28, the J gene TRBJ1-2, with a possible D match to TRBD1 (5 bases). Germline CDR1 MDHEN, CDR2 SYDVKM. V lost 3 bases and J lost 8, with 13 bases in between. The CDR3 is 13 amino acids.

The chain recombines TRBV30 with TRBJ2-1, with 9 bases aligning to TRBD2. The germline V gene encodes CDR1 GTSNPN and CDR2 SVGIG (reference sequence). The V segment lost 2 bases and the J segment 4 bases; nucleotides outside the gene matches: 3. This CDR3 region has 14 residues. The CDR3 reads CAWSPTSGYNEQFF. The CDR3 DNA reads TGTGCCTGGAGTCCGACTAGCGGATACAATGAGCAGTTCTTC.

The chain couples TRBV6-5 to TRBJ1-2; D is unclear. V dropped 2 bases and J dropped 4 bases, with 8 bases sitting between them. The CDR3 loop spans 13 amino acids. From germline, CDR1 is MNHEY and CDR2 SVGAGI. The CDR3 reads CASSYGQAYGYTF. The DNA of the CDR3 is TGTGCCAGCAGTTACGGGCAGGCCTATGGCTACACCTTC.

This chain uses TRBV15 with TRBJ1-6; 8 nucleotides match TRBD1. The germline gives CDR1 LNHNV, CDR2 YYDKDF (reference sequence). The CDR3 runs to 15 residues. The V and J ends lost 0 bases and 6 bases, in that order; junction bases with no gene match: 1. The CDR3 DNA reads TGTGCCACCAGCAGAGACAGGGGGCTTAATTCACCCCTCCACTTT. Protein sequence: CATSRDRGLNSPLHF.

This clone was observed a handful of times. CDR3 protein: CASAGNPYEQYF. CDR3 DNA: TGTGCCAGCGCGGGGAACCCCTACGAGCAGTACTTC. The genes are TRBV27 and TRBJ2-7, with D perhaps TRBD2 (6 bases). The germline V gene encodes CDR1 MNHEY and CDR2 SMNVEV (reference sequence). The CDR3 is 12 residues long. Trimming cost V 8 bases and J 2 bases, with 10 bases left between them.

The V call is TRBV5-1, the J call TRBJ1-6; 12 nucleotides match TRBD1. Per the germline V gene, CDR1 is SGHRS and CDR2 is YFSETQ. The CDR3 extends over 18 amino acids. J gave up 7 bases and V 0 bases, and 8 bases lay outside the gene matches. CDR3 loop: CASSLAGDRGHENSPLHF. CDR3 in DNA: TGCGCCAGCAGCTTGGCGGGGGACAGGGGGCACGAGAATTCACCCCTCCACTTT.

This chain joins TRBV6-5 and TRBJ1-2; TRBD1 agrees at 7 bases. The CDR3 length is 13 residues. The germline V gene has CDR1 MNHEY and CDR2 SVGAGI. V gave up 0 bases and J gave up 8 bases; unmatched junction bases: 3. The CDR3 DNA follows: TGTGCCAGCAGTTACTCGGACAGGAGAGGCTACACCTTC. It specifies CASSYSDRRGYTF.

This clone was seen only a few times. V is TRBV2 and J is TRBJ1-1; 7 nucleotides align to TRBD1. J lost 4 bases, V lost 6 bases, and 5 bases had no gene match. Germline V gene sequence: CDR1 SNHLY, CDR2 FYNNEI. The CDR3 sequence is 13 residues long. The CDR3 DNA reads as TGTGCCAGCAGAACTACAGGGGCCACTGAAGCTTTCTTT. Translation: CASRTTGATEAFF. Variable domain in full (rest from reference TRBV2 and TRBJ1-1): EPEVTQTPSHQVTQMGQEVILRCVPISNHLYFYWYRQILGQKVEFLVSFYNNEISEKSEIFDDQFSVERPDGSNFTLKIRSTKLEDSAMYFCASRTTGATEAFFGQGTRLTVV.

This chain links TRBV2 with TRBJ2-2; 10 bases match TRBD1. Losses at the gene ends were 6 bases for V and 4 bases for J; bases not matched to a gene: 5. Germline assignment: CDR1 SNHLY and CDR2 FYNNEI. This CDR3 region has 15 residues. DNA of the CDR3: TGTGCCAGCAGGCCGGACAGGGGGGCCACCGGGGAGCTGTTTTTT. This gives the protein CASRPDRGATGELFF. Combining the CDR3 with reference TRBV2 and TRBJ2-2 gives the whole variable domain EPEVTQTPSHQVTQMGQEVILRCVPISNHLYFYWYRQILGQKVEFLVSFYNNEISEKSEIFDDQFSVERPDGSNFTLKIRSTKLEDSAMYFCASRPDRGATGELFFGEGSRLTVL.